This T cell receptor (beta chain) was retrieved from a study of long-term antiretroviral therapy in people with HIV. The wider study: It was about a decade after the earliest samples that the 2015 immediate-ART recommendation appeared.

The CDR3 is 12 residues long. Per germline, CDR1 SEHNR and CDR2 FQNEAQ (reference sequence). The ends were cut back, 1 base at V and 4 bases at J, with 2 bases in the middle. The libraries were made with immunoSEQ v3.0 at survey level. Clones were read by immunoSEQ multiplex PCR, and TCRdb kept only the in-frame ones, dropping some. The repertoire holds about 40,000 clones, about nine tenths seen once, with under 5% in the top ten. Sequences were derived from unsorted PBMCs, sampled 1.2 years after starting antiretroviral therapy. This chain links TRBV7-9 with TRBJ2-1; D remains ambiguous. This TCR was recovered from a woman between 45 and 60 years old with HIV. CDR3 sequence: CASSLVYNEQFF. CDR3 nucleotide sequence: TGTGCCAGCAGCTTAGTTTACAATGAGCAGTTCTTC.